Listed below are T cell receptor beta chains from one sample, sequenced in a study of T cells in Graves' hyperthyroidism and ophthalmopathy. A single record per CDR3 protein comes from TCRdb applying MiXCR to the multiplex PCR reads. The table has approximately 410,000 distinct CDR3 sequences, over 12% seen once; the top ten hold less than 15%. The sequenced sample consisted of blood. The receptors shown here come from a man younger than 30 with Graves' ophthalmopathy. Both conserved end residues are part of each CDR3. D genes are given only for firm matches. Clone size is not always given. Where it is, it says once, few, many or a class for expanded clones.

cdr3_length	v_call	clone_size	j_call	d_call	cdr3_nt	cdr3_aa
17	TRBV5-1	many	TRBJ1-5	NA	TGCGCCAGCAGCTTGGAGCCAGTGAAGCGATACAATCAGCCCCAGCATTTT	CASSLEPVKRYNQPQHF
17	TRBV11-2	NA	TRBJ2-7	TRBD1	TGTGCCAGCAGCTTAGTCCACCGGCCCGGGACAGGGAACGAGCAGTACTTC	CASSLVHRPGTGNEQYF
15	TRBV7-6	many	TRBJ2-5	TRBD2	TGTGCCAGCAGCTTGAGTACTAGCGGGGTAGAGACCCAGTACTTC	CASSLSTSGVETQYF
12	TRBV20-1	many	TRBJ1-1	NA	TGCAGTGCACTAAAACGCAGCACTGAAGCTTTCTTT	CSALKRSTEAFF
13	TRBV7-9	few	TRBJ1-2	TRBD1	TGTGCCAGCAGCTTAATGAGGGGGCGAGGCTACACCTTC	CASSLMRGRGYTF
17	TRBV7-9	NA	TRBJ2-3	TRBD2	TGTGCCAGCAGCTTAGCAGGCAGCGGGATTGGCACAGATACGCAGTATTTT	CASSLAGSGIGTDTQYF
13	TRBV12-3/TRBV12-4	many	TRBJ2-7	NA	TGTGCCAGCAGCTTAGGTTCAACCTACGAGCAGTACTTC	CASSLGSTYEQYF
15	TRBV12-3/TRBV12-4	many	TRBJ2-1	TRBD2	TGTGCCAGCATCCCGAGGGGCGGGGGGTACAATGAGCAGTTCTTC	CASIPRGGGYNEQFF
13	TRBV12-3/TRBV12-4	NA	TRBJ2-3	NA	TGTGCCAGCAGTCCCGACGGTTCAGATACGCAGTATTTT	CASSPDGSDTQYF
11	TRBV30	NA	TRBJ1-2	NA	TGTGCCTGGAGTGTGCCAGATGGCTACACCTTC	CAWSVPDGYTF